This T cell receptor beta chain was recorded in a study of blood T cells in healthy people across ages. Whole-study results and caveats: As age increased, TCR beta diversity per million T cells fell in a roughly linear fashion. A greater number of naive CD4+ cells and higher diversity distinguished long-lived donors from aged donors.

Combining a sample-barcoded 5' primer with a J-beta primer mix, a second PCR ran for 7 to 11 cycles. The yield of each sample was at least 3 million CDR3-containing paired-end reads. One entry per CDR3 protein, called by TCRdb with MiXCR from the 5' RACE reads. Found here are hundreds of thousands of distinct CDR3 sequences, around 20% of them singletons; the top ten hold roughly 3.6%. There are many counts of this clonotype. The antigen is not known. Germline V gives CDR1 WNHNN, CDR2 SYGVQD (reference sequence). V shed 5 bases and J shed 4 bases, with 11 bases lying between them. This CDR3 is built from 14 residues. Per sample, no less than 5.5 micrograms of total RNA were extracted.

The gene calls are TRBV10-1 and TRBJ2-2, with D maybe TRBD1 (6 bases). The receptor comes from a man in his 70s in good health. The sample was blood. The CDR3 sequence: CASSTDRITGELFF. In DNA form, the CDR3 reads TGCGCCAGCAGTACTGACAGGATCACCGGGGAGCTGTTTTTT.